Listed here are 20 T cell receptor beta chains from one sample, sequenced in a study of T cell responses to AZD1222 COVID-19 vaccine. Profiled with immunoSEQ multiplex PCR; TCRdb holds only in-frame clones, not every one. The profile covers roughly 130,000 clones, with about nine tenths appearing a single time and 7.6% taken by the ten largest. The input for sequencing was peripheral blood, taken on day 0 of AZD1222 vaccination. The receptors were sampled from an adult in good health.

This sequence joins TRBV20-1 and TRBJ2-5; TRBD1 is a possible D gene (6 bases). There are 11 residues in the CDR3. Germline CDR1 DFQATT, CDR2 SNEGSKA (reference sequence). Deletions cut 5 bases from V and 5 bases from J, with 9 bases between. This CDR3 is CSAYRAETQYF. In DNA, the CDR3 is TGCAGTGCTTACAGGGCGGAGACCCAGTACTTC.

The CDR3 loop is CASSLTADLSGNTIYF. CDR3 bases: TGTGCCAGCAGCTTAACGGCGGACCTCTCTGGAAACACCATATATTTT. The chain employs TRBV7-3 and TRBJ1-3, with D uncertain. Between the trimmed V and J ends, which lost 0 bases and 0 bases, there was a span of 9 bases. Looked up from germline, CDR1 is SGHTA and CDR2 is FQGTGA. The CDR3 covers 16 residues.

The V gene is TRBV9, the J gene TRBJ1-3; D gene unclear. Looked up from germline, CDR1 is SGDLS and CDR2 is YYNGEE. V was trimmed by 0 bases and J by 2 bases, leaving 9 bases between them. The CDR3 totals 15 residues. The CDR3 sequence is CASSVVSTPGNTIYF. The CDR3 bases are TGTGCCAGCAGCGTAGTGTCAACCCCTGGAAACACCATATATTTT.

V gene TRBV6-1 combines with J gene TRBJ2-5, with 9 bases lining up with TRBD2. Germline trimming cut 4 bases from V and 5 bases from J; bases unmatched to any gene: 11. CDR3 length: 16 residues. Germline V gives CDR1 MNHNS, CDR2 SASEGT. Here the CDR3 DNA reads TGTGCCAGCAGTGTTCAAATGGAGCGGGGGGAGGAGACCCAGTACTTC. Its translation is CASSVQMERGEETQYF.

The rearrangement links TRBV19 to TRBJ1-4; 7 bases match TRBD1. From germline, CDR1 is LNHDA and CDR2 SQIVND (reference sequence). CDR3 length: 15 amino acids. The J segment lost 1 base and the V segment lost 3 bases, leaving 2 bases of the junction unmatched. CDR3 sequence: CASSMPGGTNEKLFF. The CDR3 bases are TGTGCCAGTAGTATGCCAGGGGGAACTAATGAAAAACTGTTTTTT.

V and J are TRBV7-9 and TRBJ1-2; no definite D call. The length of the CDR3 is 14 residues. The ends were cut back, 4 bases at V and 0 bases at J, with 9 bases in the middle. Germline V gene data show CDR1 as SEHNR and CDR2 as FQNEAQ (reference sequence). The DNA of the CDR3 is TGTGCCAGCAGCTCCAATGGACCTAACTATGGCTACACCTTC. Protein sequence: CASSSNGPNYGYTF.

The chain joins TRBV6-5 to TRBJ1-1; TRBD1 matches 7 bases. Germline CDR1 reads MNHEY; CDR2 reads SVGAGI. There are 14 residues in the CDR3. With 2 bases clipped from V and 4 bases from J, the junction kept 4 bases outside the gene matches. Here the CDR3 reads CASSYTKGATEAFF. CDR3 bases: TGTGCCAGCAGTTACACTAAGGGGGCCACTGAAGCTTTCTTT.

V is TRBV5-6 and J is TRBJ1-5, with 8 bases identical to TRBD1. This CDR3 has 16 residues. From germline, CDR1 is SGHDT and CDR2 YYEEEE. J lost 5 bases, V lost 4 bases, and 11 bases had no gene match. The CDR3 DNA is TGTGCCAGCAGCCTCCGGACAGGGTCCAAGTATCAGCCCCAGCATTTT. Its protein product is CASSLRTGSKYQPQHF. The whole variable domain, remainder taken from reference TRBV5-6 and TRBJ1-5, is DAGVTQSPTHLIKTRGQQVTLRCSPKSGHDTVSWYQQALGQGPQFIFQYYEEEERQRGNFPDRFSGHQFPNYSSELNVNALLLGDSALYLCASSLRTGSKYQPQHFGDGTRLSIL.

In its sample, this clone was seen once. The chain's CDR3 is CASGLDRAVQPQHF. The CDR3 coding sequence is TGTGCTAGTGGTCTCGACAGGGCCGTACAGCCCCAGCATTTT. This rearrangement joins TRBV12-5 to TRBJ1-5, with 7 nucleotides matching TRBD1. After removal of 5 bases from V and 7 bases from J, the junction contained 8 bases not matched to a gene. Germline V gives CDR1 LGHNT, CDR2 FRNRAP. The CDR3 has 14 amino acids.

This chain connects TRBV2 to TRBJ2-1; TRBD2 matches 9 bases. V was clipped by 5 bases and J by 2 bases; unmatched bases: 4. Germline CDR1 SNHLY, CDR2 FYNNEI. The CDR3 consists of 15 residues. The CDR3 loop is CASSNSGGTYNEQFF. The CDR3 nucleotides are TGTGCCAGCAGTAACAGCGGGGGGACCTACAATGAGCAGTTCTTC.

The chain is built from TRBV4-1 and TRBJ2-1; the match to TRBD1 covers 7 bases. Trimming at V came to 1 base and at J to 4 bases, leaving 7 bases not matched to a gene. Germline assignment: CDR1 MGHRA and CDR2 YSYEKL. This CDR3 has 16 residues. The CDR3 region has the DNA TGCGCCAGCAGCCAAGCCGGGACAGCCGCGTACAATGAGCAGTTCTTC. This gives the protein CASSQAGTAAYNEQFF.

This clone is a singleton in its sample. This chain connects TRBV4-2 to TRBJ2-7, with 9 bases fitting TRBD2. This CDR3 is built from 16 residues. Germline CDR1 LGHNA, CDR2 YNFKEQ. V gave up 0 bases and J gave up 1 base; unmatched junction bases: 4. CDR3 loop: CASSQDLAGRSYEQYF. The CDR3 DNA is TGTGCCAGCAGCCAAGATCTAGCGGGGAGATCCTACGAGCAGTACTTC.

This clone was seen once. The chain recombines TRBV7-7 with TRBJ2-5; the D gene could be TRBD1 or TRBD2 (5 bases each). Germline values: CDR1 SSHAT, CDR2 FNYEAQ (reference sequence). This CDR3 spans 16 amino acids. Trimming took 3 bases from V and 4 from J, leaving 18 bases between them. CDR3 region: CASSFRAPPGGETQYF. The CDR3 nucleotides are TGTGCCAGCAGCTTTAGAGCCCCTCCTGGGGGAGAGACCCAGTACTTC.

The rearrangement uses TRBV19 and TRBJ1-2; unclear D gene. V lost 7 bases and J 8 bases, leaving 20 bases between the germline ends. CDR1 is LNHDA, CDR2 SQIVND, per germline (reference sequence). The CDR3 has 14 amino acids. CDR3 amino acids: CASTPVWSTGGYTF. CDR3 DNA: TGTGCCAGTACTCCTGTTTGGTCGACTGGGGGCTACACCTTC.

The rearrangement uses TRBV7-9 and TRBJ2-7; TRBD1 matches 8 bases. Germline trimming cut 5 bases from V and 5 bases from J; bases unmatched to any gene: 8. Germline V CDR1 and CDR2: SEHNR, FQNEAQ (reference sequence). This CDR3 has 14 residues. The CDR3 region has the DNA TGTGCCAGCAGCCCCCGGACAGGGTCCCACGAGCAGTACTTC. Translating it yields CASSPRTGSHEQYF.

V gene TRBV14 combines with J gene TRBJ2-2, with TRBD2 identical over 9 bases. CDR1 and CDR2 (germline): SGHDN, FVKESK. The V and J ends lost 0 bases and 1 base, in that order; junction bases with no gene match: 9. The CDR3 consists of 19 residues. The DNA for the CDR3 is TGTGCCAGCAGCCAAGATCCAGCGGGAGGAACCTTGAACACCGGGGAGCTGTTTTTT. Its protein product is CASSQDPAGGTLNTGELFF.

This clone has just a few counts. This rearrangement joins TRBV10-1 to TRBJ1-3; no definite D call. Germline V gives CDR1 WNHNN, CDR2 SYGVQD (reference sequence). The CDR3 extends over 14 amino acids. V gave up 4 bases and J gave up 0 bases, with 7 bases separating them. CDR3 sequence: CASSGQDSGNTIYF. CDR3 nucleotide sequence: TGCGCCAGCAGTGGCCAAGACTCTGGAAACACCATATATTTT.

The rearrangement joins TRBV15 to TRBJ2-7, with D possibly TRBD2 on 5 matching bases. Germline values: CDR1 LNHNV, CDR2 YYDKDF (reference sequence). With 5 bases removed from V and 0 bases from J, the gap between germline ends came to 11 bases. The CDR3 sequence is 14 residues long. CDR3 protein: CATSLPDFSYEQYF. As DNA, the CDR3 is TGTGCCACCAGCCTCCCGGACTTCTCCTACGAGCAGTACTTC.

The chain links TRBV10-3 to TRBJ2-5; TRBD2 might be the D (5 bases). Germline V gene sequence: CDR1 ENHRY, CDR2 SYGVKD. CDR3 length: 15 residues. Trimming took off 0 bases at V and 4 bases at J, with 12 bases between the two ends. CDR3 DNA sequence: TGTGCCATCAGTGAGTCACGTCAGGAGGTAGAGACCCAGTACTTC. It encodes CAISESRQEVETQYF.

The chain links TRBV29-1 to TRBJ2-5; D not resolved. The V end was cut by 4 bases, the J end by 5 bases, with 11 bases between. Looked up from germline, CDR1 is SQVTM and CDR2 is ANQGSEA. The length of the CDR3 is 12 residues. The CDR3 DNA reads TGCAGCGTTGTGGTACCTTACGAGACCCAGTACTTC. It specifies CSVVVPYETQYF.